This entry concerns a single T cell receptor beta chain. The sample holds one count of this clone. Its antigen specificity is not known. There are no base qualities to consult, and no much larger clone falls within one base. This entry comes from a study of blood T cell repertoires in COVID-19 (dated by TCRdb to 2020 to 2021). With respect to the entire study: The collaborator samples originated in the United States, Italy and Spain and spanned the acute and convalescent phases of COVID-19. The prospective study material was composed of cDNA or gDNA derived from T cells, B-cell-depleted T cells, or PBMCs. The dataset comprised deeply sampled blood TCRbeta repertoires from subjects exposed to, actively infected with, or recovered from COVID-19. The repertoires were released in a freely available public database intended as a resource for research on the immune response to SARS-CoV-2. The samples were drawn from the first 160 participants of the ongoing ImmuneRACE study and from over 950 subjects provided by 6 global collaborators. Nearly every sample came with metadata listing a de-identified subject ID, COVID-19 status, age in years and sex. HLA class I and class II types, where available, came from metadata supplied by the sample provider rather than from assay-based typing.

Each collaborating institution followed its own protocols to collect whole blood in K2EDTA tubes. For TCRbeta analysis, collaborator samples were shipped as frozen whole blood, as isolated PBMCs, or as DNA extracted from either sample type. TCRbeta CDR3 regions were amplified from genomic DNA by means of the immunoSEQ Assay, a bias-controlled multiplex PCR. For the original study's pipeline: The number of nucleated cells in each sample was estimated from the amplification of reference gene primers within the assay. To quantify the absolute abundance of each unique TCRbeta CDR3 rearrangement, sequence reads were collapsed and filtered. For each sample, productive Simpson clonality was calculated as the square root of Simpson's diversity index across productive rearrangements. Drawn from immuneACCESS, this table holds only the in-frame rearrangements with V and J called that TCRdb kept. Clones are partly lost; checked studies trace under half to an unresolved V gene and leave the rest unexplained. That table is the source of V, J and clone size, and D and trimming were worked out from the DNA. This sample holds hundreds of thousands of clones; 80% to 90% were observed only once. The ten largest clones take up approximately 0.7% of the sample.

Counted from cysteine to phenylalanine, this CDR3 has 17 amino acids. Only the CDR3 DNA is retained, 51 bases long and in frame from the first base. V is cut back by 4 bases and J by 2 bases, with 10 bases in the junction unmatched. Per the germline V gene, ENHRY is the CDR1 and SYGVKD is the CDR2. Overall study outcomes, separate from this receptor: The amount of clinical and demographic metadata varied by source and participant and was provided uncurated.

The origin of this receptor is a middle-aged man with acute or convalescent COVID-19. Recombination linked TRBV10-3 to TRBJ1-2; 10 central bases correspond to TRBD1. The sequenced sample consisted of peripheral blood. The DNA is TGTGCCATCAGTGCCGGACTCTGGACAGGGGGGAACTATGGCTACACCTTC. Its protein is CAISAGLWTGGNYGYTF.